This T cell receptor (beta chain) was captured by sequencing in a study of blood T cell repertoires in COVID-19. Across the study: Acute-phase and convalescent COVID-19 samples originated in the United States, Italy and Spain. Sample material is recorded as cDNA or gDNA derived from T cells, B-cell-depleted T cells, or PBMCs.

Trimming shortened V by 5 bases and J by 2 bases, and 12 bases separated the two germline ends. Germline lookup yields CDR1 SGHTA and CDR2 FQGNSA. CDR3 length: 14 residues. Under the authors' procedure: Estimation of nucleated cell counts relied on the amplification of reference gene primers. TCRdb's copy holds only in-frame clones and misses some; the assay was immunoSEQ multiplex PCR. V, J and clone size were drawn from that table, and D and trimming were deduced from the DNA. Among roughly 120,000 clones listed, 90% were seen once. The sequence came from a human donor with active COVID-19. The donor label of this sample is uncertain. The chain links TRBV7-2 to TRBJ2-5, with D perhaps matching TRBD2 (6 bases). The sequenced sample was peripheral blood. As DNA, the CDR3 is TGTGCCAGCAGCCCCAAGGGACTGCAAGAGACCCAGTACTTC. Encoded protein: CASSPKGLQETQYF.